A selection of T cell receptor beta chains follows, all from one sample in a study of blood T cell repertoires in COVID-19. Profiling relied on immunoSEQ multiplex PCR, and the TCRdb table lists in-frame clones only, not all of them. The sample has about 190,000 clones, about four fifths seen once. The source material was peripheral blood. These TCRs come from an older woman with COVID-19, enrolled during active disease. Both conserved end residues are trimmed from each CDR3.

V gene	J gene	CDR3 protein
TRBV2	TRBJ1-6	ASSGTDYNSPLH
TRBV2	TRBJ1-2	ASRDRVDQNYGYT
TRBV27	TRBJ2-1	ASSTGTAYNEQF
TRBV10-3	TRBJ1-1	AISGTAGGSEAF
TRBV19	TRBJ1-6	ASSSRDRGLNNSPLH
TRBV7-9	TRBJ1-2	ASSSRTTGRANYGYT
TRBV9	TRBJ2-2	ASSSRQEARTGELF
TRBV30	TRBJ1-2	AWSRGGQGGGYT
TRBV5-5	TRBJ1-2	ASSLEVGGIYGYT
TRBV5-1	TRBJ1-1	ASSLWTGGTEAF
TRBV10-2	TRBJ1-1	ASSDRGNTEAF
TRBV9	TRBJ2-1	ASSVYSSGGSYNEQF
TRBV7-3	TRBJ2-1	ASSRLRQEQF
TRBV3-1/TRBV3-2	TRBJ1-1	ASSQLLRTQANTEAF
TRBV28	TRBJ2-7	ASSSLTGTGGNEQY
TRBV28	TRBJ2-1	ASSPLAVSYNEQF
TRBV7-2	TRBJ2-1	ASSSRSSGRALSNEQF
TRBV5-4	TRBJ2-2	ASSPPGQGANTGELF
TRBV5-1	TRBJ1-4	ASREYPGTGRKLF
TRBV6-5	TRBJ1-2	ASSTGQGTIEGYT
TRBV28	TRBJ2-7	ASTEAGLIGGEQY
TRBV6-5	TRBJ1-1	ASSYMGGSVRTEAF
TRBV5-1	TRBJ1-1	ASSRVTGTTEAF
TRBV11-2	TRBJ1-2	ASSLVTGGRINGYT
TRBV7-9	TRBJ1-4	ASSRGGGPNEKLF
TRBV5-4	TRBJ2-7	ASSLGGGSSYEQY
TRBV19	TRBJ1-1	ASSIRLNRGNTEAF
TRBV5-1	TRBJ1-1	ASSSRVNTEAF
TRBV7-2	TRBJ2-7	ASSPTTGGYEQY
TRBV11-3	TRBJ2-1	ASSLGPGGGFNEQF
TRBV27	TRBJ1-6	ASSLSQGSSYNSPLH
TRBV2	TRBJ2-3	ASSSSGVGTDTQY
TRBV5-1	TRBJ2-2	ASSERVLAENTGELF
TRBV11-2	TRBJ1-4	ASSPNRGSGEKLF
TRBV19	TRBJ2-1	ASSSPRGGQGEQF
TRBV3-1/TRBV3-2	TRBJ2-6	ASSQDPDWAGSFSGANVLT
TRBV10-2	TRBJ1-1	ATNGGQKAF
TRBV6-2/TRBV6-3	TRBJ1-4	ASSYSGTGEKLF
TRBV5-1	TRBJ1-5	ASSLTGGWDQPQH
TRBV28	TRBJ2-3	ASSLAGHTDTQY
TRBV29-1	TRBJ1-1	SVEGRGRNTEAF
TRBV7-9	TRBJ2-3	ASSLGEDTQY
TRBV28	TRBJ1-3	ASSLHRAPSGNTIY
TRBV28	TRBJ2-7	ASSYPTGTGPIGEQY
TRBV19	TRBJ1-3	ASRLGISGNTIY
TRBV5-1	TRBJ2-2	ASSPGLAGGRGGELF
TRBV7-2	TRBJ1-3	ASSTGTAGNTIY
TRBV18	TRBJ2-5	ASSGSGSQETQY
TRBV28	TRBJ2-3	ASSSLRVETDTQY